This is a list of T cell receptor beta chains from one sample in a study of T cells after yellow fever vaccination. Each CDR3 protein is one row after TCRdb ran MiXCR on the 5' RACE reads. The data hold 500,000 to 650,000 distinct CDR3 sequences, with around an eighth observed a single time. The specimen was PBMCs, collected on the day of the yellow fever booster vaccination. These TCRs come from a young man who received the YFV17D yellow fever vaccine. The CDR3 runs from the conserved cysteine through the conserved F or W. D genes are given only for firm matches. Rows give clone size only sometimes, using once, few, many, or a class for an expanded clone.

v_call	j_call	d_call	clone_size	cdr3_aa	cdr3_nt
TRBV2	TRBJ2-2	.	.	CASSEESSENTGELFF	TGTGCCAGCAGTGAAGAGAGTAGCGAGAACACCGGGGAGCTGTTTTTT
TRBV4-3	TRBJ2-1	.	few	CASSQDHSRYNEQFF	TGCGCCAGCAGCCAAGATCATAGCCGGTACAATGAGCAGTTCTTC
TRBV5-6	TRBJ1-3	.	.	CASSLRMDGNTIYF	TGTGCCAGCAGCCTCCGAATGGACGGAAACACCATATATTTT
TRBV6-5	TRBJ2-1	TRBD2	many	CASSYSPSSGIYNEQFF	TGTGCCAGCAGTTATTCCCCCTCGAGCGGGATTTACAATGAGCAGTTCTTC
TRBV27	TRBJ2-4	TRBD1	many	CASSSGTGGYQAKNIQYF	TGTGCCAGCAGTTCAGGGACAGGGGGCTACCAGGCCAAAAACATTCAGTACTTC
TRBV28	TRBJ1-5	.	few	CASRRGGVVSNQPQHF	TGTGCCAGCCGCCGGGGAGGGGTTGTTAGCAATCAGCCCCAGCATTTT
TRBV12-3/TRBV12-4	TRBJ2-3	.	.	CASSRDHTSTDTQYF	TGTGCCAGCAGTAGGGACCATACTAGCACAGATACGCAGTATTTT
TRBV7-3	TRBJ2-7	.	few	CASSPGWGLADEQYF	TGTGCCAGCAGCCCGGGATGGGGGCTAGCGGACGAGCAGTACTTC
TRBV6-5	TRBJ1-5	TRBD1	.	CASSYSTGYNQPQHF	TGTGCCAGCAGTTACTCGACAGGGTACAATCAGCCCCAGCATTTT
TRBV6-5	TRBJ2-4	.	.	CASSYRGIQYF	TGTGCCAGCAGTTACCGGGGTATTCAGTACTTC
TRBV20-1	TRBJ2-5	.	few	CSARDKRGTQETQYF	TGCAGTGCTAGAGATAAGAGAGGGACCCAAGAGACCCAGTACTTC
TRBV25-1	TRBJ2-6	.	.	CASTRGSGANVLTF	TGTGCCAGCACCAGGGGATCTGGGGCCAACGTCCTGACTTTC
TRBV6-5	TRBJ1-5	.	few	CASSYPPGGGGSKSATQHF	TGTGCCAGCAGTTACCCCCCCGGGGGCGGGGGGAGTAAATCAGCGACCCAGCATTTT
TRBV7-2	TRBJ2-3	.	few	CASSLVPGRRADTQYF	TGTGCCAGCAGCTTAGTCCCAGGCAGGCGGGCAGATACGCAGTATTTT
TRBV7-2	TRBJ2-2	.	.	CASSLLDNTGELFF	TGTGCCAGCAGCCTCCTCGACAACACCGGGGAGCTGTTTTTT
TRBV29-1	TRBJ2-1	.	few	CSVLGVVQGTSNEQFF	TGCAGCGTTTTAGGGGTTGTTCAGGGGACAAGCAATGAGCAGTTCTTC
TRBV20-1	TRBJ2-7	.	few	CSASRDPYEQYF	TGCAGTGCTAGCCGGGACCCCTACGAGCAGTACTTC
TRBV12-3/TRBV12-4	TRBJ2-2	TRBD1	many	CASSWTGGTGELFF	TGTGCCAGCAGCTGGACAGGGGGCACCGGGGAGCTGTTTTTT
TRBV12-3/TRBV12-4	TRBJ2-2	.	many	CASSLGLAGTGELFF	TGTGCCAGCAGCTTAGGGCTAGCAGGAACCGGGGAGCTGTTTTTT
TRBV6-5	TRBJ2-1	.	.	CASSYSISSGEQFF	TGTGCCAGCAGTTACTCGATCAGCAGCGGGGAGCAGTTCTTC
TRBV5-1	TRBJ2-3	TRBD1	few	CASSYRGPRTDTQYF	TGCGCCAGTTCCTACAGGGGCCCAAGGACAGATACGCAGTATTTT
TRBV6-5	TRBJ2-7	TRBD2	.	CASSTSGGPSYEQYF	TGTGCCAGCAGTACCTCGGGGGGTCCTTCCTACGAGCAGTACTTC
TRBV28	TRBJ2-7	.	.	CASTPPRGPQYF	TGTGCCAGCACTCCCCCGAGGGGTCCGCAGTACTTC
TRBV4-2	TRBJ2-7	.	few	CASSQGVMTYEQYF	TGTGCCAGCAGCCAAGGGGTCATGACGTACGAGCAGTACTTC
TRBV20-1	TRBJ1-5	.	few	CSAARDSNQPQHF	TGCAGTGCGGCTAGAGATAGCAATCAGCCCCAGCATTTT
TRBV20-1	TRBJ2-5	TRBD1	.	CSARGLPGQGARETQYF	TGCAGTGCTAGGGGGCTACCGGGACAGGGGGCCCGGGAGACCCAGTACTTC
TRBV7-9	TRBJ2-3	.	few	CASSPAGTAETDTQYF	TGTGCCAGCAGCCCGGCCGGGACTGCCGAAACAGATACGCAGTATTTT
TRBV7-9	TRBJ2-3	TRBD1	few	CASSLGRGTGSTDTQYF	TGTGCCAGCAGCTTAGGACGAGGGACAGGGAGTACAGATACGCAGTATTTT
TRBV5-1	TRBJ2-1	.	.	CASRRGRVDYNEQFF	TGCGCCAGCAGGAGAGGGCGGGTAGACTACAATGAGCAGTTCTTC
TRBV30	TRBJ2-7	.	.	CAWSVPRWQGSYEQYF	TGTGCCTGGAGTGTACCACGTTGGCAGGGCTCCTACGAGCAGTACTTC
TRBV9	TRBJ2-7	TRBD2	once	CASSVVAGGLIKPIYEQYF	TGTGCCAGCAGCGTAGTCGCGGGAGGCCTCATTAAACCCATCTACGAGCAGTACTTC
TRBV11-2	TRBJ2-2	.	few	CASSLDETGTGELFF	TGTGCCAGCAGCTTAGATGAGACAGGCACCGGGGAGCTGTTTTTT
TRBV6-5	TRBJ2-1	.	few	CASSYSGRGEQFF	TGTGCCAGCAGTTACTCGGGGCGAGGGGAGCAGTTCTTC
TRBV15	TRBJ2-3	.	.	CATSTQTTDTQYF	TGTGCCACCAGCACCCAGACTACAGATACGCAGTATTTT
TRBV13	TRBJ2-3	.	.	CASSPRDGLSDTQYF	TGTGCCAGCAGCCCTCGGGACGGACTATCAGATACGCAGTATTTT
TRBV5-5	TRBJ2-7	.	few	CAQALGGKEGEQYF	TGTGCCCAGGCTCTTGGGGGGAAGGAGGGCGAGCAGTACTTC
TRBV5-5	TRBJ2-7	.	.	CASSLTAAGEQYF	TGTGCCAGCAGCTTAACTGCCGCCGGCGAGCAGTACTTC
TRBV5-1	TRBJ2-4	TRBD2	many	CASRGLGNIQYF	TGCGCCAGCAGAGGACTAGGAAACATTCAGTACTTC
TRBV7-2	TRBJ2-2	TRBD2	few	CASSSASGPTGELFF	TGTGCCAGCAGCTCCGCTAGCGGACCCACCGGGGAGCTGTTTTTT
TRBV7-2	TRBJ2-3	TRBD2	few	CASKAGGGYTQYF	TGTGCCAGCAAAGCGGGAGGGGGGTATACGCAGTATTTT
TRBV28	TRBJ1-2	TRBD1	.	CASRFQGANYGYTF	TGTGCCAGCAGATTCCAGGGGGCTAACTATGGCTACACCTTC
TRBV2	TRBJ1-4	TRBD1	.	CASRPNDYAGQGNEKLFF	TGTGCCAGCAGACCTAACGACTACGCCGGACAGGGTAATGAAAAACTGTTTTTT
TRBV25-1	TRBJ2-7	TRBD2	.	CASTSGSVVDEQYF	TGTGCCAGCACAAGCGGGAGTGTGGTCGACGAGCAGTACTTC